The subject of this entry is one T cell receptor (beta chain). One end of the junction varies from germline; a read error may be responsible. Per the study methods: Reference gene primer amplification gave nucleated cell count estimates. Here immunoSEQ multiplex PCR was the method, and the copy in TCRdb shows in-frame clones only, minus some. V and J calls and clone size follow that table, whereas D and trimming were derived from the DNA. Of 110,000 to 150,000 clones listed, around four fifths were seen once; the top ten hold around 6%. This record belongs to a study of blood T cell repertoires in COVID-19. Study context: PBMCs, B-cell-depleted T cells, or T cells provided the cDNA or gDNA that made up the material.

The CDR3 contains 11 residues. Looked up from germline, CDR1 is DFQATT and CDR2 is SNEGSKA (reference sequence). The V gene is TRBV20-1, the J gene TRBJ2-5, with a possible D match to TRBD2 (5 bases). The origin of this receptor is a woman in her 50s who had recovered from COVID-19. Sequencing was done on a sample of PBMCs or T cells enriched from blood (not recorded which). The CDR3 loop is CSARGSGYPDF. The CDR3, as DNA: TGCAGTGCTAGAGGGTCGGGGTACCCCGACTTC.